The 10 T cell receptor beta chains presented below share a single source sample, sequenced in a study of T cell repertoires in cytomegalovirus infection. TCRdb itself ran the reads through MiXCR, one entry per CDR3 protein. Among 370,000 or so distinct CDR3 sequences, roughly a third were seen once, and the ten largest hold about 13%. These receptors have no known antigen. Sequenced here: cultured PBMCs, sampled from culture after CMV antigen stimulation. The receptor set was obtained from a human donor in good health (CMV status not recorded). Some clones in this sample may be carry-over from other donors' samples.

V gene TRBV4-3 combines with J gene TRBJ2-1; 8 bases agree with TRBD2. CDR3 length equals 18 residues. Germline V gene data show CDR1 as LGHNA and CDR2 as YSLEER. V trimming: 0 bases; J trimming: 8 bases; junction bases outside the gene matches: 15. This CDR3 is CASSQESPGLVGFDEQFF. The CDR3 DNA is TGCGCCAGCAGCCAAGAGTCGCCGGGACTAGTGGGATTCGATGAGCAGTTCTTC.

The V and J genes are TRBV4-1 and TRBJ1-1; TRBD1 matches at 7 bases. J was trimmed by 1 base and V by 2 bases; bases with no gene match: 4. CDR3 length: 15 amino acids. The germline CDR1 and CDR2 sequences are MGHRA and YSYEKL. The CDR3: CASSQSNRGNTEAFF. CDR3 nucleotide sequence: TGCGCCAGCAGCCAATCTAACAGGGGGAACACTGAAGCTTTCTTT.

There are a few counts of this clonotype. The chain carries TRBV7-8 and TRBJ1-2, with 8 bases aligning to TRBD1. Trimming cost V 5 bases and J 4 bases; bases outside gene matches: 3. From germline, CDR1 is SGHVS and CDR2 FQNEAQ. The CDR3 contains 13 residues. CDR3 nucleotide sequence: TGTGCCAGCAGCCAGGGGGCGGGCTATGGCTACACCTTC. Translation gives CASSQGAGYGYTF. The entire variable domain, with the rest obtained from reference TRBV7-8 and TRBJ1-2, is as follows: GAGVSQSPRYKVAKRGQDVALRCDPISGHVSLFWYQQALGQGPEFLTYFQNEAQLDKSGLPSDRFFAERPEGSVSTLKIQRTQQEDSAVYLCASSQGAGYGYTFGSGTRLTVV.

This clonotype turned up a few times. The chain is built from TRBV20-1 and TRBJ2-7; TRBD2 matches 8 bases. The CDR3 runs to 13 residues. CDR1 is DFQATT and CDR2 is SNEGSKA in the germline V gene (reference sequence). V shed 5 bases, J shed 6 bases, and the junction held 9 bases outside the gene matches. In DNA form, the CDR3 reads TGCAGTGCTGAACGGGAGGGCCTTCTCGAGCAGTACTTC. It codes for CSAEREGLLEQYF.

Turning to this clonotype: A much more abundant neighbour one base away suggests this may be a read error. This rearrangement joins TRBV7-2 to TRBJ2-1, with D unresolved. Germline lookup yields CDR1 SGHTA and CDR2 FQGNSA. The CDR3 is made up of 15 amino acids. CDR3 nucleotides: TGTGCCAGCAGCCTCCTCTCCCGTGGACCCAATGGGCAGTTCTTC. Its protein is CASSLLSRGPNGQFF.

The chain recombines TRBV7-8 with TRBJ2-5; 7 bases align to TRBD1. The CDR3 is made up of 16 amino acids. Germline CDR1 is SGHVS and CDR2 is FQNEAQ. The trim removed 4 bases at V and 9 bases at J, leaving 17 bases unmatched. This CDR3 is CASSSSPGQTSWAQYF. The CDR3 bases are TGTGCCAGCAGCTCATCCCCGGGACAGACGTCCTGGGCCCAGTACTTC.

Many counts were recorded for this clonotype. DNA for the CDR3: TGTGCCAGCAGCTTGTTTCTCGGGCTCACAGATACGCAGTATTTT. It codes for CASSLFLGLTDTQYF. The chain couples TRBV7-2 to TRBJ2-3; D not certain. The germline gives CDR1 SGHTA, CDR2 FQGNSA. The ends were cut back, 3 bases at V and 2 bases at J, with 12 bases in the middle. The CDR3 is 15 amino acids.

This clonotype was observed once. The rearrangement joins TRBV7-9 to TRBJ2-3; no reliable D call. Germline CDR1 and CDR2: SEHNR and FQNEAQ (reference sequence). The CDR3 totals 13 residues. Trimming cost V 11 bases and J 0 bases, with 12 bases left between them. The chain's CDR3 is CAGSPTSTDTQYF. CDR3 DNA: TGTGCCGGATCCCCCACTAGCACAGATACGCAGTATTTT.

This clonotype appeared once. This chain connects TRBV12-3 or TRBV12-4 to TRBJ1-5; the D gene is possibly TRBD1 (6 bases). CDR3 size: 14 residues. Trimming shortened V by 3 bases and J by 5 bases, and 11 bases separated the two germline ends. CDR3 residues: CASSLRGWDQPQHF. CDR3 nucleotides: TGTGCCAGCAGTTTGAGGGGGTGGGATCAGCCCCAGCATTTT.

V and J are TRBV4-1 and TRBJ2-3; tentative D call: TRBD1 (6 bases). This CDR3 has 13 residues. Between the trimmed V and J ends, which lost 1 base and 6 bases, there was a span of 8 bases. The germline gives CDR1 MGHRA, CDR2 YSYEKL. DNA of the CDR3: TGCGCCAGCAGCCAAGCAGGGGTCGATACGCAGTATTTT. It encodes CASSQAGVDTQYF.